This T cell receptor (beta chain) was documented in a study of shared clonotypes between healthy human individuals. Overall study context: The plates for each donor numbered three CD4 naive, three CD4 memory, two CD8 naive and one CD8 memory.

CDR1 and CDR2 (germline): MDHEN, SYDVKM. Trimming left V 5 bases short and J 5 bases short, with 12 bases between. The CDR3 has 13 residues. TCRdb's copy holds only in-frame clones and misses some; the assay was immunoSEQ multiplex PCR. This table holds approximately 330,000 clones, more than 60% found once. Worth noting for this clone: Its antigen remains unidentified.

General study points: Rarefaction curves obtained for sorted subsets showed sequencing incomplete despite large depth. Sampling involved blood alone; tissue repertoires likely differ.

The study drew all its donors from Caucasian adults living in Nashville, Tennessee. The TCR sequence derives from a man aged 25 to 40 in good health. The chain couples TRBV28 to TRBJ1-1, with D tentatively TRBD1 (5 bases). Material: memory CD4+ T cells sorted from blood. The subset denotes: CD45RA-negative fraction. CDR3 coding DNA: TGTGCCAGCAGTCCCGGAAAGGGGACTGAAGCTTTCTTT. This gives the protein CASSPGKGTEAFF.